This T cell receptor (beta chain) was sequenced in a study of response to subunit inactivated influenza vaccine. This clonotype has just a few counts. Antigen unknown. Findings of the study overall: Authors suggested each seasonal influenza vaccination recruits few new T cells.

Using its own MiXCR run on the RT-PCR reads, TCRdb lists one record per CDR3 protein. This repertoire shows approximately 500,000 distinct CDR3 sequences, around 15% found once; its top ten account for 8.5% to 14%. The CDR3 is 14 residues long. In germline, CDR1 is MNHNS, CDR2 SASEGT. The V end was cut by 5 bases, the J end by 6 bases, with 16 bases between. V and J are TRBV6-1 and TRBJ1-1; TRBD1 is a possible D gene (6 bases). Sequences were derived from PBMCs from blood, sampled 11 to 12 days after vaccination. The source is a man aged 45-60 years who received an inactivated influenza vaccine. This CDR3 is CASSTFQGMSEAFF. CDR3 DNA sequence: TGTGCCAGCAGTACCTTCCAGGGGATGTCTGAAGCTTTCTTT.